This TCR beta chain was captured by sequencing in a study of blood T cell repertoires in COVID-19. Study information: Spain, Italy and the United States supplied samples that represented acute and convalescent COVID-19.

Authors' data handling: Counts of nucleated cells, estimated from reference gene primer amplification, were obtained. Produced via immunoSEQ multiplex PCR; TCRdb's table is partial and in-frame only. D and trimming were read from the DNA, whereas the V and J calls and clone size are those reported in that table. The sample lists more than 100,000 clones; around 86% were seen once. This clone is a singleton in its sample. CDR3 size: 15 residues. Trimming removed 10 bases at V and 1 base at J, with 17 bases between. Germline assignment: CDR1 LNHDA and CDR2 SQIVND (reference sequence). V usage is TRBV19 and J usage is TRBJ1-5, with D hard to call. The TCR sequence derives from a man older than 75 with acute or convalescent COVID-19. Sequenced sample: peripheral blood. The CDR3 here is CATTRGFESNQPQHF. The CDR3 bases are TGTGCCACTACCAGAGGGTTTGAGAGCAATCAGCCCCAGCATTTT.